The sequence of this TCR beta chain was determined in a study of blood T cell repertoires in COVID-19. The wider study: Some COVID-19 samples were acute and others convalescent; all came from the United States, Italy and Spain. In each case, the material was cDNA or gDNA derived from T cells, B-cell-depleted T cells, or PBMCs.

V gave up 2 bases and J gave up 2 bases, with 7 bases separating them. This CDR3 region has 13 residues. Germline CDR1 reads MNHEY; CDR2 reads SVGAGI. Authors' methods: Using reference gene primer amplification, nucleated cell counts were estimated. Assay used: immunoSEQ multiplex PCR; TCRdb lists only in-frame clones, some missing. V and J calls and clone size are those listed in that table; D and trimming were worked out from the DNA. The repertoire holds a few hundred thousand clones, 85% seen once, with 3.5% to 4% in the top ten. Input material: peripheral blood. The chain uses TRBV6-5 and TRBJ2-7; a weak D match, TRBD1 (5 bases). This sequence originates from a woman in her late teens or twenties with acute or convalescent COVID-19. The CDR3 here is CASSYRGTYEQYF. The CDR3 DNA is TGTGCCAGCAGTTACAGGGGCACCTACGAGCAGTACTTC.